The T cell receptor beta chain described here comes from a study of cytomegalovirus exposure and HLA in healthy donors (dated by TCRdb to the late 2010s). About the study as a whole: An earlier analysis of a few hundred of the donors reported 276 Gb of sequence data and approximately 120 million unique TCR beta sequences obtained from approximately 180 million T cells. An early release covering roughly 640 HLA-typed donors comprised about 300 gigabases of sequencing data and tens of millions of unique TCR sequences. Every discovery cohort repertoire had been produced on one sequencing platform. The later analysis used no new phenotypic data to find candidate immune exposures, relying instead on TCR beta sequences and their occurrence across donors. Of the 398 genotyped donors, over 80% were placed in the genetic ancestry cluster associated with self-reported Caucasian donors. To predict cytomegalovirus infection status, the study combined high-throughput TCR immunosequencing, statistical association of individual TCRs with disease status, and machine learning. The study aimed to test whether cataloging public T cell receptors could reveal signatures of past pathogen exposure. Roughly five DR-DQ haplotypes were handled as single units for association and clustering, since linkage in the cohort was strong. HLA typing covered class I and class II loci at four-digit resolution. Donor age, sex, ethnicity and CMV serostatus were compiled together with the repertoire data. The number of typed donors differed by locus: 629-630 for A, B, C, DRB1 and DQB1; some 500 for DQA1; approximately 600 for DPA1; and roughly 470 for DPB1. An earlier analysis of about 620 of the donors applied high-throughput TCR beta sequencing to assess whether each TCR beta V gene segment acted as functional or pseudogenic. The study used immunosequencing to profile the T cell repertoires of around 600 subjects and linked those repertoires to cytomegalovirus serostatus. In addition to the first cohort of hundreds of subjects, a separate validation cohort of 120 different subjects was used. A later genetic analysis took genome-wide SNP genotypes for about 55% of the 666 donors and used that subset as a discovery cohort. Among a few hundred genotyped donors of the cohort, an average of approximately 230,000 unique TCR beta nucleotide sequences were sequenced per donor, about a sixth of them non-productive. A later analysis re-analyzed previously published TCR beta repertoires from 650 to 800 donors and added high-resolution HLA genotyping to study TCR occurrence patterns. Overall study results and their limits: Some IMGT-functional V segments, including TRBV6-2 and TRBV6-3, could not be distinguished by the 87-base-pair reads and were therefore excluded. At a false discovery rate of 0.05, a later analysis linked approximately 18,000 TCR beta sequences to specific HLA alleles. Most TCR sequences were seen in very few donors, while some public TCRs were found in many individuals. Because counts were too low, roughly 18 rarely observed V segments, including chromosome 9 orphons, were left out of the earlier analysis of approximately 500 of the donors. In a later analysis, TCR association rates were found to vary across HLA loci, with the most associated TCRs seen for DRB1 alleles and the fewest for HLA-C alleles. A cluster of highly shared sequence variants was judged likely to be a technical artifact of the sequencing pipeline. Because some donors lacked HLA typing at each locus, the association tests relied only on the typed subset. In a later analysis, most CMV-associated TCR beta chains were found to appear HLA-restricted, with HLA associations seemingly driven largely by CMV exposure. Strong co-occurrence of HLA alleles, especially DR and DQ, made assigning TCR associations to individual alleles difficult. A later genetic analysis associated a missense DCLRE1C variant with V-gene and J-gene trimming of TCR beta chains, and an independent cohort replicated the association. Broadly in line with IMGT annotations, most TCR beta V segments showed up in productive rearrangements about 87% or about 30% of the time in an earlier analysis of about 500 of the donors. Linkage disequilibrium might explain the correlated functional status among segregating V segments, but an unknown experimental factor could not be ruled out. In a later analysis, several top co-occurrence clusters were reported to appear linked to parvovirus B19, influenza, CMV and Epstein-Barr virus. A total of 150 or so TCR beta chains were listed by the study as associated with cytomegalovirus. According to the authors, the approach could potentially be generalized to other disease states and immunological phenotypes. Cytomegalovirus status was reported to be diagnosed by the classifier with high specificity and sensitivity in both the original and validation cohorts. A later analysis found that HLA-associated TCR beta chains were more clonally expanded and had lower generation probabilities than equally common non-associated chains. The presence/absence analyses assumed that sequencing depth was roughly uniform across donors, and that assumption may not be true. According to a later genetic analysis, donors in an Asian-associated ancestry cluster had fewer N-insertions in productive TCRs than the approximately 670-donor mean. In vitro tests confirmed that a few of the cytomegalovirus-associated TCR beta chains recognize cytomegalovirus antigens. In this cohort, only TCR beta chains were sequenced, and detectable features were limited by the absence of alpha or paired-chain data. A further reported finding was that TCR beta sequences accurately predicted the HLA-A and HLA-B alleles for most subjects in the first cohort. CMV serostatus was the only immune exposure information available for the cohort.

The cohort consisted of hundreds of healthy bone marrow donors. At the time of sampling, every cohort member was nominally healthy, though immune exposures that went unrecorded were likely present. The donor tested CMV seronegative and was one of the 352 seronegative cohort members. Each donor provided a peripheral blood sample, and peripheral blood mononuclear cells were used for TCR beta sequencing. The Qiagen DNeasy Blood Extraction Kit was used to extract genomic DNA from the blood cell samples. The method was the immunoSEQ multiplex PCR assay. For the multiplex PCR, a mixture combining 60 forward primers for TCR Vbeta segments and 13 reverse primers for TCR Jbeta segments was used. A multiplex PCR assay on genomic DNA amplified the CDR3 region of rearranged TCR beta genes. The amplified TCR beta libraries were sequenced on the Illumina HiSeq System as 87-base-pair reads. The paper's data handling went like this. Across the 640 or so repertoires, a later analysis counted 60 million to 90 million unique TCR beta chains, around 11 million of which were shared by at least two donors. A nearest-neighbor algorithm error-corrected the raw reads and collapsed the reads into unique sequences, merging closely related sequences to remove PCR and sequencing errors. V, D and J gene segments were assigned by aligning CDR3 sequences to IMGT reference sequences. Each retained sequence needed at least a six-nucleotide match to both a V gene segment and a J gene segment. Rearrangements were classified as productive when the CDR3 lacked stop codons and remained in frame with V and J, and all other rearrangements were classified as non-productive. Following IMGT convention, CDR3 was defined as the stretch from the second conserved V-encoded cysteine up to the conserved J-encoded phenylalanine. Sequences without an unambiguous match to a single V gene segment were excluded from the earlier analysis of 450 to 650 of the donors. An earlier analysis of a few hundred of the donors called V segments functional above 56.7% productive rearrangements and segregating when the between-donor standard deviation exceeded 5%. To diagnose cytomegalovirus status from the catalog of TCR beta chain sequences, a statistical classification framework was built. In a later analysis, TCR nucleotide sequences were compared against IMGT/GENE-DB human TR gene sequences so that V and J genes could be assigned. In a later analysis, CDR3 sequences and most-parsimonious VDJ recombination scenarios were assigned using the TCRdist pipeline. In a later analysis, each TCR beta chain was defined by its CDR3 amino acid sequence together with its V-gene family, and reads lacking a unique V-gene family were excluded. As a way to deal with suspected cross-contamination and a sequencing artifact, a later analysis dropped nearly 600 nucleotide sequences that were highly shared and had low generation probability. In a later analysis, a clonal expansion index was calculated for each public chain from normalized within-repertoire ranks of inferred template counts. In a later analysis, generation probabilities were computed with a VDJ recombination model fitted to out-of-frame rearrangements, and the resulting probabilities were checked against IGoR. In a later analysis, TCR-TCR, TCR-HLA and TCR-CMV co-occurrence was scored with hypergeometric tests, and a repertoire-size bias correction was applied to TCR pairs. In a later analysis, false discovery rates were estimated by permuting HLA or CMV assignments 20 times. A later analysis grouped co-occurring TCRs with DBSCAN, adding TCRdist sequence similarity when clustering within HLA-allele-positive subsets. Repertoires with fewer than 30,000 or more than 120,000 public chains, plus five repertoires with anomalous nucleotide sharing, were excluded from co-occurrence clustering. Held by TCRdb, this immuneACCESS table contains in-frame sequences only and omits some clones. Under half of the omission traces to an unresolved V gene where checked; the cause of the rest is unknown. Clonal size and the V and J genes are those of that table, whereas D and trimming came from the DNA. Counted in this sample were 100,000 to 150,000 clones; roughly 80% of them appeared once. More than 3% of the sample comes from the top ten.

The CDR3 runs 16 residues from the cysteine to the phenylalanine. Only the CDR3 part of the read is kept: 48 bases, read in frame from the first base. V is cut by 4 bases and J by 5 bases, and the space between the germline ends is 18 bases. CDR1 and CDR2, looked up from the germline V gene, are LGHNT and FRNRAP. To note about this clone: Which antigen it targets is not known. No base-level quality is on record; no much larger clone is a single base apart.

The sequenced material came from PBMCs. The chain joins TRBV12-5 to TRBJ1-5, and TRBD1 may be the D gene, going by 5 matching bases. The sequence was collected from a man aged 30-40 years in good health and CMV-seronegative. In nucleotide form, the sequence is TGTGCTAGTGGTTCCCTAGGGCAGGGTGCAGATCAGCCCCAGCATTTT. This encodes CASGSLGQGADQPQHF.